The 28 T cell receptor beta chains reported below all come from one sample, sequenced in a study of blood T cell repertoires in COVID-19. Repertoires were generated with immunoSEQ multiplex PCR, while TCRdb's copy carries only in-frame clones and drops some. The sample has fewer than 250,000 clones, about four fifths seen once. Specimen: PBMCs or T cells enriched from blood (not recorded which). The source of these receptors is a woman aged 40 to 55 who had been exposed to COVID-19.

V gene TRBV30 combines with J gene TRBJ1-3, with D perhaps matching TRBD1 (5 bases). The CDR3 is 17 amino acids. Germline CDR1 reads GTSNPN; CDR2 reads SVGIG (reference sequence). The ends were cut back, 0 bases at V and 4 bases at J, with 19 bases in the middle. CDR3 amino acids: CAWSVPPGLGFGNTIYF. The CDR3 coding sequence is TGTGCCTGGAGTGTACCTCCAGGGCTAGGATTCGGAAACACCATATATTTT.

This clone has only one observation. The genes are TRBV2 and TRBJ2-7; 9 bases align to TRBD1. J lost 5 bases, V lost 6 bases, and 8 bases had no gene match. The germline V gene encodes CDR1 SNHLY and CDR2 FYNNEI. CDR3 length: 14 residues. The CDR3 reads CASSSRTGVHEQYF. As DNA, the CDR3 is TGTGCCAGCAGCAGCCGGACAGGGGTCCACGAGCAGTACTTC.

The chain links TRBV7-3 to TRBJ2-5; D is possibly TRBD1 (5 bases). Germline V gives CDR1 SGHTA, CDR2 FQGTGA. The CDR3 has 13 amino acids. The germline V and J ends were trimmed by 5 bases and 2 bases, with 9 bases remaining between them. The CDR3: CASSTQGQETQYF. CDR3 nucleotide sequence: TGTGCCAGCAGCACCCAGGGTCAAGAGACCCAGTACTTC.

The rearrangement uses TRBV2 and TRBJ1-2; 8 bases agree with TRBD1. The junction had 8 bases not matched to a gene; V was cut back by 11 bases and J by 0 bases. The CDR3 is 14 residues long. The germline gives CDR1 SNHLY, CDR2 FYNNEI. CDR3 in DNA: TGTGCCCAGCGAGGGGGACAGGCTAACTATGGCTACACCTTC. This codes for CAQRGGQANYGYTF.

The V gene is TRBV2, the J gene TRBJ1-5; 9 bases are shared with TRBD1. V dropped 6 bases and J dropped 5; count of bases not matched to a gene: 5. CDR3 length: 14 residues. Germline V CDR1 and CDR2: SNHLY, FYNNEI. The CDR3 sequence is CASRSGTGYQPQHF. The CDR3 DNA reads as TGTGCCAGCAGATCCGGGACAGGGTATCAGCCCCAGCATTTT.

The chain has TRBV6-2 or TRBV6-3 and TRBJ1-5; a possible D gene is TRBD1 (6 bases). Germline-derived CDR1 and CDR2 are MNHEY and SVGEGT. V dropped 5 bases and J dropped 2 bases, with 13 bases sitting between them. The CDR3 is 15 residues long. CDR3 residues: CASSQRKGGNQPQHF. CDR3 DNA sequence: TGTGCCAGCAGTCAGAGAAAGGGGGGCAATCAGCCCCAGCATTTT.

The rearrangement links TRBV2 to TRBJ2-4; 8 bases are shared with TRBD1. V shed 1 base and J 1 base; nucleotides not matched to a gene: 12. Germline lookup yields CDR1 SNHLY and CDR2 FYNNEI. The CDR3 runs 19 residues. The CDR3 DNA follows: TGTGCCAGCAGTGAAGTACCCCCAGGCAGGGGGCACGCCAAAAACATTCAGTACTTC. Translated: CASSEVPPGRGHAKNIQYF.

The chain recombines TRBV6-2 or TRBV6-3 with TRBJ2-2; no reliable D call. The CDR3 is 16 amino acids. The germline V gene has CDR1 MNHEY and CDR2 SVGEGT. The germline V and J ends were trimmed by 0 bases and 2 bases, with 10 bases remaining between them. The DNA of the CDR3 is TGTGCCAGCAGTTACTCCGACACCGGAAACACCGGGGAGCTGTTTTTT. As protein: CASSYSDTGNTGELFF.

The V call is TRBV25-1, the J call TRBJ1-4; 9 nucleotides align to TRBD1. V shed 5 bases, J shed 8 bases, and the junction held 12 bases outside the gene matches. The CDR3 is made up of 16 amino acids. Germline CDR1 is MGHDK and CDR2 is SYGVNS. CDR3 in DNA: TGTGCCAGCAGTTTTGGGGTGACAGGGGGATTGGAAAAACTGTTTTTT. Translated: CASSFGVTGGLEKLFF.

The chain combines TRBV6-5 with TRBJ2-1; 7 bases agree with TRBD1. With 6 bases clipped from V and 7 bases from J, the junction kept 9 bases outside the gene matches. This CDR3 has 14 amino acids. Germline loops: CDR1 MNHEY, CDR2 SVGAGI. CDR3 residues: CASRFDREGNEQFF. In DNA, the CDR3 is TGTGCCAGCAGGTTTGACAGGGAAGGGAATGAGCAGTTCTTC.

The chain carries TRBV6-6 and TRBJ1-2; the D is unclear. Deletions cut 2 bases from V and 13 bases from J, with 8 bases between. The CDR3 extends over 10 amino acids. Germline assignment: CDR1 MNHNY and CDR2 SVGAGI (reference sequence). CDR3 DNA: TGTGCCAGCAGTTACGAGAGTGTCACCTTC. Translated: CASSYESVTF.

The chain carries TRBV27 and TRBJ1-5; possible D gene TRBD1, 5 bases. From germline, CDR1 is MNHEY and CDR2 SMNVEV (reference sequence). Between the trimmed V and J ends, which lost 3 bases and 7 bases, there was a span of 10 bases. The CDR3 runs to 13 residues. CDR3 nucleotides: TGTGCCAGCAGTTTCCTCAGGGAACAGCCCCAGCATTTT. Its translation: CASSFLREQPQHF.

This chain uses TRBV4-2 with TRBJ2-2; 7 bases map to TRBD1. The CDR3 runs to 15 residues. The V gene's germline CDR1 is LGHNA and CDR2 YNFKEQ. V lost 2 bases and J lost 5; bases outside the gene matches: 5. The CDR3, as DNA: TGTGCCAGCAGCCAATACAGGGGCCGGACCGGGGAGCTGTTTTTT. Residues: CASSQYRGRTGELFF.

This chain joins TRBV5-6 and TRBJ1-2, with D unclear. CDR1 and CDR2 (germline): SGHDT, YYEEEE. The CDR3 loop spans 11 amino acids. The ends were cut back, 5 bases at V and 3 bases at J, with 5 bases in the middle. The CDR3 sequence: CASSVDYGYTF. CDR3 DNA sequence: TGTGCCAGCAGTGTCGACTATGGCTACACCTTC.

The chain carries TRBV2 and TRBJ2-7, with D tentatively TRBD2 (6 bases). CDR3 length equals 14 residues. V was cut by 7 bases and J by 2 bases, with 15 bases left in between. Per germline, CDR1 SNHLY and CDR2 FYNNEI. CDR3 sequence reads: CASNPMGGPYEQYF. CDR3 sequence (DNA): TGTGCCAGCAATCCCATGGGGGGACCCTACGAGCAGTACTTC.

V gene TRBV4-1 combines with J gene TRBJ2-2, with TRBD2 as a possible D gene (5 bases). The CDR3 sequence is 16 residues long. Trimming took off 8 bases at V and 1 base at J, with 17 bases between the two ends. Germline CDR1 and CDR2: MGHRA and YSYEKL. CDR3 sequence: CASGRRVDLNTGELFF. The CDR3 nucleotides read TGCGCCAGCGGGCGGCGGGTGGACTTGAACACCGGGGAGCTGTTTTTT.

The chain joins TRBV14 to TRBJ2-1; 7 bases are shared with TRBD2. This CDR3 spans 16 amino acids. Germline CDR1 and CDR2: SGHDN and FVKESK. Trimming at V came to 2 bases and at J to 7 bases, leaving 11 bases not matched to a gene. In DNA, the CDR3 is TGTGCCAGCAGCCAATCGTACGGGGAGGGGCTGAATGAGCAGTTCTTC. Translation: CASSQSYGEGLNEQFF.

This chain links TRBV29-1 with TRBJ2-7; maybe TRBD1 (6 bases). Trimming removed 3 bases at V and 4 bases at J, with 10 bases between. The CDR3 runs 12 residues. Germline CDR1 is SQVTM and CDR2 is ANQGSEA. In nucleotides, the CDR3 is TGCAGCGTTGAGGGCAGGGGATACGAGCAGTACTTC. This codes for CSVEGRGYEQYF.

V gene TRBV23-1 combines with J gene TRBJ1-5; no reliable D call. TRBV23-1 is given ORF status, its function remaining uncertain. This CDR3 contains 19 residues. With 0 bases removed from V and 0 bases from J, the gap between germline ends came to 18 bases. Here the CDR3 DNA reads TGCGCCAGCAGTCAATCGCGTACAGCGGACCTCTATAGCAATCAGCCCCAGCATTTT. Protein: CASSQSRTADLYSNQPQHF.

V is TRBV5-1 and J is TRBJ1-6; a possible D gene is TRBD1 (6 bases). The CDR3 length is 15 residues. From germline, CDR1 is SGHRS and CDR2 YFSETQ. V lost 4 bases to trimming and J lost 0 bases, with 8 bases between them. CDR3 residues: CASSTDSSYNSPLHF. Here the CDR3 DNA reads TGCGCCAGCAGCACGGACAGCTCCTATAATTCACCCCTCCACTTT.

The V gene is TRBV18, the J gene TRBJ2-1; TRBD1 might be the D (5 bases). V was shortened by 3 bases and J by 6 bases, with 9 bases between the two germline ends. The germline V gene has CDR1 KGHSH and CDR2 LQKENI. The CDR3 extends over 13 amino acids. The CDR3 is CASSPDQGNEQFF. CDR3 sequence (DNA): TGTGCCAGCTCACCGGATCAGGGCAATGAGCAGTTCTTC.

V usage is TRBV27 and J usage is TRBJ2-5; D possibly corresponds to TRBD2 (6 bases). The CDR3 extends over 12 amino acids. Germline V gives CDR1 MNHEY, CDR2 SMNVEV (reference sequence). V lost 0 bases, J lost 7 bases, and 6 bases lay in between. CDR3 nucleotides: TGTGCCAGCAGTTTATCCGGGGGGACCCAGTACTTC. Encoded protein: CASSLSGGTQYF.

The chain carries TRBV6-5 and TRBJ2-1, with D possibly TRBD2 on 5 matching bases. This CDR3 contains 15 residues. Looked up from germline, CDR1 is MNHEY and CDR2 is SVGAGI. The V gene lost 5 bases and the J gene lost 3 bases, with 14 bases spanning the gap. The CDR3 DNA reads as TGTGCCAGCAGTACATACCGGGATAACTACAATGAGCAGTTCTTC. Encoded protein: CASSTYRDNYNEQFF.

The rearrangement joins TRBV11-3 to TRBJ2-1, with D possibly TRBD2 on 5 matching bases. The germline V gene encodes CDR1 SGHNT and CDR2 YENEEA. The CDR3 is 15 amino acids. V was pared by 0 bases and J by 5 bases, with 11 bases between. DNA for the CDR3: TGTGCCAGCAGCTTAGAGGGCCTCGGGGACAATGAGCAGTTCTTC. Amino acids: CASSLEGLGDNEQFF.

DNA for the CDR3: TGTGCCATCAGTGGGGACAGGGGTAATGAGCAGTTCTTC. Translation gives CAISGDRGNEQFF. The chain employs TRBV10-3 and TRBJ2-1, with 10 bases identical to TRBD1. The germline gives CDR1 ENHRY, CDR2 SYGVKD. The CDR3 totals 13 residues. V was clipped by 4 bases and J by 7 bases; unmatched bases: 1.

V is TRBV13 and J is TRBJ2-2; D may be TRBD1 (6 bases). Germline CDR1 is PRHDT and CDR2 is FYEKMQ (reference sequence). V lost 5 bases and J 3 bases, leaving 13 bases between the germline ends. The CDR3 extends over 15 amino acids. In nucleotides, the CDR3 is TGTGCCAGCAGCCGAACCGGACAGTACACCGGGGAGCTGTTTTTT. It is translated as CASSRTGQYTGELFF.

The V call is TRBV7-2, the J call TRBJ2-7, with D maybe TRBD1 (5 bases). CDR3 length: 13 amino acids. Per the germline V gene, CDR1 is SGHTA and CDR2 is FQGNSA. V lost 2 bases and J lost 5, with 10 bases in between. The CDR3 bases are TGTGCCAGCAGCTTACGACAGCCCCACGAGCAGTACTTC. This translates into CASSLRQPHEQYF.

The genes are TRBV6-5 and TRBJ1-6, with TRBD1 matching 7 bases. The J segment lost 7 bases and the V segment lost 2 bases, leaving 8 bases of the junction unmatched. In germline, CDR1 is MNHEY, CDR2 SVGAGI. This CDR3 has 16 amino acids. CDR3: CASSYGEPGQNSPLHF. Here the CDR3 DNA reads TGTGCCAGCAGTTACGGCGAACCGGGACAGAATTCACCCCTCCACTTT.